The clone carrying this T cell receptor (beta chain) was counted between two and nine times. What it binds is not known. The record originates from a study of T cells after posttransplantation cyclophosphamide. Study-wide findings and caveats: TRB overlap between skin or GI tissue T cells and blood was limited. After PTCy, TRB diversity resembled that of CNI/methotrexate controls. Donor-recipient repertoire similarity was low at 1-2 months, rising over year one.

Germline V gene data show CDR1 as MNHEY and CDR2 as SVGAGI. The length of the CDR3 is 15 residues. V shed 5 bases, J shed 0 bases, and the junction held 7 bases outside the gene matches. This table comes from immunoSEQ multiplex PCR, and its TCRdb copy is limited to in-frame clones, with some not included. Recorded here are about 40,000 clones, none singletons. What was sequenced was PBMCs. The sequence was obtained from a woman aged 50 to 65 in good health and a related stem cell transplant donor. J is TRBJ2-7 and V is TRBV6-5; 7 bases line up with TRBD1. The CDR3 coding sequence is TGTGCCAGCAGTAGTTCCCACAGGGGCTCCTACGAGCAGTACTTC. The encoded protein is CASSSSHRGSYEQYF.